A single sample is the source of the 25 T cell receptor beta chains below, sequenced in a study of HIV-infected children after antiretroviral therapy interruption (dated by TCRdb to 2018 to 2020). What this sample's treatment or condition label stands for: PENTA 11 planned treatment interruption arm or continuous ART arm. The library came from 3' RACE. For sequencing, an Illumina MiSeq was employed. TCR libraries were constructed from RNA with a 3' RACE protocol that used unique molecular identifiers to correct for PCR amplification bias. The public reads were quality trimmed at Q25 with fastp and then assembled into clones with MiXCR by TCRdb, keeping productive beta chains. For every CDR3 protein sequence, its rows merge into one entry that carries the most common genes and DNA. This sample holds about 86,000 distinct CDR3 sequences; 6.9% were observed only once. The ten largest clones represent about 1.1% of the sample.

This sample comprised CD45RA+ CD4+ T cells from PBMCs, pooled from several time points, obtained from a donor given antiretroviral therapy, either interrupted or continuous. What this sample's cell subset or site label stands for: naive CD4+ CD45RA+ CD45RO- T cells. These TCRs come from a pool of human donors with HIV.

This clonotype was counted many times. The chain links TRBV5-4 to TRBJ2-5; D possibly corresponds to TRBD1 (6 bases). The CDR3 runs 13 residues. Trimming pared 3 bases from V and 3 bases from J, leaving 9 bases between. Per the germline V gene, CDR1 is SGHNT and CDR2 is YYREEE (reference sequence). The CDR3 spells CASSSGTKETQYF. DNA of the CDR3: TGTGCCAGCAGCTCGGGGACAAAAGAGACCCAGTACTTC.

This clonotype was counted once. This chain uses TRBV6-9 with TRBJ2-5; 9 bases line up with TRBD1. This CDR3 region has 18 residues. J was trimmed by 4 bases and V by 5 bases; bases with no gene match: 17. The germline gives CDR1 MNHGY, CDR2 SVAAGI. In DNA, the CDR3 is TGTGCCAGCAGTACCCCCCCCGGGACAGGGAAAAAGGGAGAGACCCAGTACTTC. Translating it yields CASSTPPGTGKKGETQYF.

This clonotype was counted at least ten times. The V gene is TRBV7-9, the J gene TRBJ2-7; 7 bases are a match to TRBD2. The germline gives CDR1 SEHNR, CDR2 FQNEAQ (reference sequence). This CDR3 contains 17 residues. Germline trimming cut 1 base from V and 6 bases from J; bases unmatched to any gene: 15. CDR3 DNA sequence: TGTGCCAGCAGCTTAGGGACAACTAGCGAGCGACGGCTCGAGCAGTACTTC. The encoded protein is CASSLGTTSERRLEQYF.

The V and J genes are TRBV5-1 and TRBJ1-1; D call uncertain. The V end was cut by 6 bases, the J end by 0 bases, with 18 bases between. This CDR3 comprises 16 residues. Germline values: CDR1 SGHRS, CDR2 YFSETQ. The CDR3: CASNLSPALMNTEAFF. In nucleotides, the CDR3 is TGCGCCAGCAATCTTTCTCCAGCGTTAATGAACACTGAAGCTTTCTTT.

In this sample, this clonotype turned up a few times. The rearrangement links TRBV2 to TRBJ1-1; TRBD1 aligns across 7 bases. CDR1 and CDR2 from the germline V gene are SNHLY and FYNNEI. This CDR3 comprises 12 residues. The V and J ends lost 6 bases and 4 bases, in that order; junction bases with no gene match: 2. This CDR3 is CASSAGGTEAFF. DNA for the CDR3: TGTGCCAGCAGCGCAGGGGGCACTGAAGCTTTCTTT.

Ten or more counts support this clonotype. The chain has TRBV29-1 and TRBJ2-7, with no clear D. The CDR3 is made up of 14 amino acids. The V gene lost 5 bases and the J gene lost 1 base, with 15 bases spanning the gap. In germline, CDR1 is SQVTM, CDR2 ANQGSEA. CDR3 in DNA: TGCAGCGTTTTCCTAGGGAACCCATCCTACGAGCAGTACTTC. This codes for CSVFLGNPSYEQYF.

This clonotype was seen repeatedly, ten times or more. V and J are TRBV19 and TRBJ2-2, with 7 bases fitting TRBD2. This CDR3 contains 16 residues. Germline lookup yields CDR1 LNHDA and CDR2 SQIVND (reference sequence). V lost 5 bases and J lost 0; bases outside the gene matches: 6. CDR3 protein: CASSVRTSPNTGELFF. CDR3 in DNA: TGTGCCAGTAGTGTTAGGACTAGTCCGAACACCGGGGAGCTGTTTTTT. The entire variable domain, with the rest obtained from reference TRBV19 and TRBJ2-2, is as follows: DGGITQSPKYLFRKEGQNVTLSCEQNLNHDAMYWYRQDPGQGLRLIYYSQIVNDFQKGDIAEGYSVSREKKESFPLTVTSAQKNPTAFYLCASSVRTSPNTGELFFGEGSRLTVL.

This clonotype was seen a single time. The CDR3 sequence is CASSLWTGLWSYNEQFF. The DNA for the CDR3 is TGTGCCAGCAGCTTATGGACAGGGCTCTGGTCCTACAATGAGCAGTTCTTC. The rearrangement uses TRBV5-6 and TRBJ2-1, with 8 bases identical to TRBD1. Looked up from germline, CDR1 is SGHDT and CDR2 is YYEEEE. The V gene end was trimmed by 2 bases and the J gene end by 1 base; junction bases not matched to a gene: 8. CDR3 length: 17 residues.

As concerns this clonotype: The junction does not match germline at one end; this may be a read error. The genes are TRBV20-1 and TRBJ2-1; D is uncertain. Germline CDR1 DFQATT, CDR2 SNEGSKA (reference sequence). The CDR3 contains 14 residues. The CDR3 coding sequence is TGCAGTGGCCTCCGACCGGGTATCGCGAATGAGCAGCTCTTC. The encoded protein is CSGLRPGIANEQLF.

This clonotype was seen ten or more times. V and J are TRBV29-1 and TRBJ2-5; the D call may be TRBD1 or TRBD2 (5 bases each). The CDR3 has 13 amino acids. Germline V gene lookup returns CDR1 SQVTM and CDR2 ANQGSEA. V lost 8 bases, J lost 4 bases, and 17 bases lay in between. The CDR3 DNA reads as TGCAGCCCTAGGACGGGACGTGGAGAGACCCAGTACTTC. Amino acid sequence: CSPRTGRGETQYF.

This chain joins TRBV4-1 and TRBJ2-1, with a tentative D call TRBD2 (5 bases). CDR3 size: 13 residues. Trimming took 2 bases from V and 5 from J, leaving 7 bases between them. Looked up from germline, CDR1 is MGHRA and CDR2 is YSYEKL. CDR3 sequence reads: CASSQTRNNEQFF. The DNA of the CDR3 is TGCGCCAGCAGCCAAACTAGGAACAATGAGCAGTTCTTC.

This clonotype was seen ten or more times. The CDR3 is CSVAKANTEAFF. DNA for the CDR3: TGCAGCGTTGCCAAGGCGAACACTGAAGCTTTCTTT. The chain has TRBV29-1 and TRBJ1-1; D remains ambiguous. The germline gives CDR1 SQVTM, CDR2 ANQGSEA. The CDR3 sequence is 12 residues long. Trimming took off 4 bases at V and 1 base at J, with 7 bases between the two ends. The complete variable domain, with remaining parts taken from reference TRBV29-1 and TRBJ1-1, reads SAVISQKPSRDICQRGTSLTIQCQVDSQVTMMFWYRQQPGQSLTLIATANQGSEATYESGFVIDKFPISRPNLTFSTLTVSNMSPEDSSIYLCSVAKANTEAFFGQGTRLTVV.

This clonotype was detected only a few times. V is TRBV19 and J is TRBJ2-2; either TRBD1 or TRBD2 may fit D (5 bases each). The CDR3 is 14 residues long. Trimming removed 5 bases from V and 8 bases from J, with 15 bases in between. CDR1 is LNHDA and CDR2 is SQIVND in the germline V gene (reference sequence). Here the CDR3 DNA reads TGTGCCAGTAGTGCCGGGACCACCTGGGGGGAGCTGTTTTTT. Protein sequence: CASSAGTTWGELFF.

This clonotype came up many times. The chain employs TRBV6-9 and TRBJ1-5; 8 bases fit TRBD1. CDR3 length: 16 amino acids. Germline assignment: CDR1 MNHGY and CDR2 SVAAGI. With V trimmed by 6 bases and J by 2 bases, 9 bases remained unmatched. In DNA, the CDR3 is TGTGCCAGCAGACGCCCTCGACAGGGGCGCAATCAGCCCCAGCATTTT. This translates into CASRRPRQGRNQPQHF.

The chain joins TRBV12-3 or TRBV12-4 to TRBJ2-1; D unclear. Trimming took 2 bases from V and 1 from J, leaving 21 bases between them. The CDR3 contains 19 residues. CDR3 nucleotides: TGTGCCAGCAGTTTAAGTCCCGAAAAGAGCTCTAAATCCTACAATGAGCAGTTCTTC. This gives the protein CASSLSPEKSSKSYNEQFF.

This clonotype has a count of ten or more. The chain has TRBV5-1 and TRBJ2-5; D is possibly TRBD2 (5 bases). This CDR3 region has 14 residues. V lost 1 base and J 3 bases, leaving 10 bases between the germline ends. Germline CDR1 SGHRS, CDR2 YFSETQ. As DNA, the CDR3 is TGCGCCAGCAGCTTGACTAGAAGCGAAGAGACCCAGTACTTC. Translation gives CASSLTRSEETQYF.

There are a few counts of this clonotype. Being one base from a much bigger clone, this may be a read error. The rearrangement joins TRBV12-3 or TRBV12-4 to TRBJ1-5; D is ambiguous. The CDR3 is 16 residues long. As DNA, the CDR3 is TGTGCCAGCAGTTTAGACAGCCTAACCGACAATCAGCCCCGGCATTTT. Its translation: CASSLDSLTDNQPRHF.

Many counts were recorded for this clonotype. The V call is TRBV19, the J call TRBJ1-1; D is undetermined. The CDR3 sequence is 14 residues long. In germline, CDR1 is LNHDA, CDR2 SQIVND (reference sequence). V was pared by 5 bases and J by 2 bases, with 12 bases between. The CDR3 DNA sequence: TGTGCCAGTAGTCCTCGGAAGGGTAACACTGAAGCTTTCTTT. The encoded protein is CASSPRKGNTEAFF.

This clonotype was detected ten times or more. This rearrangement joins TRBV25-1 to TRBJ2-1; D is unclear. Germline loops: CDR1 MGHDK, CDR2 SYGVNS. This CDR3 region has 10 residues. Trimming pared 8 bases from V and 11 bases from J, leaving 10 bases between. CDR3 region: CASGRSQQFF. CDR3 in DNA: TGTGCCAGCGGAAGGAGTCAGCAGTTCTTC.

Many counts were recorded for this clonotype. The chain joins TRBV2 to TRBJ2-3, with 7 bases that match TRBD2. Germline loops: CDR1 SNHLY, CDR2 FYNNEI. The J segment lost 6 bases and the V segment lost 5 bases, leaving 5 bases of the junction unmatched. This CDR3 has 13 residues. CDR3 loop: CASSSGEYDTQYF. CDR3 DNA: TGTGCCAGCAGTAGCGGGGAGTATGATACGCAGTATTTT.

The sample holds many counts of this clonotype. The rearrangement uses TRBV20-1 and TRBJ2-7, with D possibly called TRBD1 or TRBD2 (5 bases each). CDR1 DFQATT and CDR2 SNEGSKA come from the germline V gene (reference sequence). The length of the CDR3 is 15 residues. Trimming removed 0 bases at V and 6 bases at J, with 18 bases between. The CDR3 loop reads CSAREGDLPRGEQYF. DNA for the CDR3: TGCAGTGCTAGAGAGGGGGACCTGCCACGGGGCGAGCAGTACTTC.

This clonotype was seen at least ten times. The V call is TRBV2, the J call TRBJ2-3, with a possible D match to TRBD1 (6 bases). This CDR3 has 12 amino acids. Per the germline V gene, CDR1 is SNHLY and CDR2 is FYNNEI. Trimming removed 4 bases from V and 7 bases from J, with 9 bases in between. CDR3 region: CASSGGDNTQYF. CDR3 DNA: TGTGCCAGCAGTGGAGGGGACAATACGCAGTATTTT.

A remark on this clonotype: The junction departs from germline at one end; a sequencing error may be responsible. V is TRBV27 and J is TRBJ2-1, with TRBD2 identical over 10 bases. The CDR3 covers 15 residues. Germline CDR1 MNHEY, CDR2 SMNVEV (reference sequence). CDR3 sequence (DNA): TGTGCCAGCAGTTCACTAGCGGGGTGGTACAATGAGCAGTCCTTC. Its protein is CASSSLAGWYNEQSF.

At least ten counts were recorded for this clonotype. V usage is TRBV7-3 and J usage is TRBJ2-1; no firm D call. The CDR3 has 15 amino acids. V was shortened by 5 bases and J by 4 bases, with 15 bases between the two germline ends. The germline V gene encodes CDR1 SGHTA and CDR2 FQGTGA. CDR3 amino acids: CASSAGAPQYNEQFF. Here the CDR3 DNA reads TGTGCCAGCAGCGCAGGTGCCCCCCAGTACAATGAGCAGTTCTTC.

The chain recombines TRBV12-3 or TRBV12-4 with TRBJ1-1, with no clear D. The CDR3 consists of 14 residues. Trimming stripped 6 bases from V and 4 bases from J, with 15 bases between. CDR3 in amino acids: CASRSGVRATEAFF. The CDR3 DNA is TGTGCCAGCAGGTCTGGGGTGAGGGCCACTGAAGCTTTCTTT.